This T cell receptor beta chain appears in the sequencing data of a study of technical replicates of blood from a few donors. Measured with immunoSEQ multiplex PCR; TCRdb has only the in-frame clones, and not every one. This table has 98,000 or so clones, under 97% appearing once. The ends lost 4 bases at V and 3 bases at J; junction bases unmatched: 3. The CDR3 loop spans 15 amino acids. Germline values: CDR1 MGHRA, CDR2 YSYEKL. The TCR was taken from a human donor in good health. This chain uses TRBV4-1 with TRBJ2-2, with 9 nucleotides matching TRBD2. The sequenced sample was T cells isolated from PBMCs. The CDR3 DNA reads as TGCGCCAGCAGCCGGACTAGCGCTTACACCGGGGAGCTGTTTTTT. Translated, it gives CASSRTSAYTGELFF.